Presented here are 26 T cell receptor beta chains from one specimen sequenced in a study of cytomegalovirus exposure and HLA in healthy donors. The PCR used 60 Vbeta and 13 Jbeta primers. Profiled with immunoSEQ multiplex PCR; TCRdb holds only in-frame clones, not every one. The top ten clones hold roughly 2.5% of a sample with around 150,000 clones, approximately 60% of them seen once. The sample consisted of PBMCs. These receptors originate from a woman in her thirties or forties in good health and CMV-seronegative.

This clone was observed a handful of times. The chain recombines TRBV2 with TRBJ1-2; 8 bases are a match to TRBD1. V trimming: 8 bases; J trimming: 4 bases; junction bases outside the gene matches: 12. Germline V gene sequence: CDR1 SNHLY, CDR2 FYNNEI. The CDR3 loop spans 15 amino acids. CDR3 protein: CASENPGQALYGYTF. In nucleotides, the CDR3 is TGTGCCAGCGAGAATCCGGGACAGGCACTCTATGGCTACACCTTC.

V and J are TRBV5-4 and TRBJ1-2; D gene ambiguous. V lost 0 bases and J lost 8, with 8 bases in between. The germline gives CDR1 SGHNT, CDR2 YYREEE (reference sequence). This CDR3 region has 12 residues. The CDR3 DNA reads TGTGCCAGCAGCTTGGATGCGGGAGGCTACACCTTC. This sequence encodes CASSLDAGGYTF.

This clone was seen only once. The chain links TRBV10-1 to TRBJ1-3; 8 nucleotides align to TRBD1. The CDR3 length is 14 residues. The V gene end was trimmed by 6 bases and the J gene end by 3 bases; junction bases not matched to a gene: 4. Germline values: CDR1 WNHNN, CDR2 SYGVQD (reference sequence). In nucleotides, the CDR3 is TGCGCCAGCAGCGACAGGGGCAATGGAAACACCATATATTTT. Translating it yields CASSDRGNGNTIYF.

The V call is TRBV29-1, the J call TRBJ1-1; TRBD1 matches 9 bases. Germline V lookup: CDR1 SQVTM, CDR2 ANQGSEA. After removal of 6 bases from V and 5 bases from J, the junction contained 10 bases not matched to a gene. CDR3 length: 14 amino acids. This CDR3 reads CSVGTGQGFTEAFF. In nucleotides, the CDR3 is TGCAGCGTAGGAACGGGACAGGGATTTACTGAAGCTTTCTTT.

J is TRBJ2-1 and V is TRBV7-7, with 12 positions matching TRBD2. The J segment lost 7 bases and the V segment lost 5 bases, leaving 9 bases of the junction unmatched. The CDR3 extends over 16 amino acids. Germline loops: CDR1 SSHAT, CDR2 FNYEAQ (reference sequence). CDR3 in DNA: TGTGCCAGCAGCCCTTCTAGCGGGGGGGGACATAATGAGCAGTTCTTC. Its translation is CASSPSSGGGHNEQFF.

This chain connects TRBV18 to TRBJ1-4, with D hard to call. Trimming pared 5 bases from V and 8 bases from J, leaving 15 bases between. The CDR3 contains 14 residues. Looked up from germline, CDR1 is KGHSH and CDR2 is LQKENI. DNA for the CDR3: TGTGCCAGCTCATCCACTCGGGTCGGGGAAAAACTGTTTTTT. Translation gives CASSSTRVGEKLFF.

The chain joins TRBV4-1 to TRBJ1-1, with D unresolved. The CDR3 runs to 16 residues. Trimming left V 4 bases short and J 0 bases short, with 15 bases between. CDR1 is MGHRA, CDR2 YSYEKL, per germline. CDR3 bases: TGCGCCAGCAGCCTACCCCTCGGAGGGATGAACACTGAAGCTTTCTTT. This encodes CASSLPLGGMNTEAFF.

This clone was found a few times. The chain carries TRBV27 and TRBJ1-2; TRBD1 aligns across 9 bases. Germline CDR1 is MNHEY and CDR2 is SMNVEV (reference sequence). V shed 5 bases, J shed 9 bases, and the junction held 10 bases outside the gene matches. The CDR3 spans 14 residues. The CDR3 sequence: CASSTGDRAGSYTF. In nucleotides, the CDR3 is TGTGCCAGCAGTACTGGGGACAGGGCGGGGAGCTACACCTTC.

This clone occurred once. The chain couples TRBV4-2 to TRBJ1-5; unclear D gene. Per the germline V gene, CDR1 is LGHNA and CDR2 is YNFKEQ. CDR3 size: 14 residues. V lost 0 bases, J lost 1 base, and 4 bases lay in between. Here the CDR3 reads CASSQDPSNQPQHF. In DNA form, the CDR3 reads TGTGCCAGCAGCCAAGATCCGAGCAATCAGCCCCAGCATTTT.

This clone was picked up one time. The chain uses TRBV5-1 and TRBJ1-6, with a tentative D call TRBD1 (5 bases). Trimming removed 0 bases at V and 5 bases at J, with 12 bases between. Per the germline V gene, CDR1 is SGHRS and CDR2 is YFSETQ. The length of the CDR3 is 16 residues. The CDR3, as DNA: TGCGCCAGCAGCTTGGAGGTAGGGGAAAATAATTCACCCCTCCACTTT. It specifies CASSLEVGENNSPLHF.

This clone has only a few counts. V gene TRBV5-1 combines with J gene TRBJ2-7; tentative D call: TRBD2 (6 bases). The germline CDR1 and CDR2 sequences are SGHRS and YFSETQ. The CDR3 has 13 residues. Trimming took 4 bases from V and 2 from J, leaving 10 bases between them. CDR3 protein: CASSGGAPYEQYF. The CDR3 DNA reads as TGCGCCAGCAGCGGCGGGGCACCCTACGAGCAGTACTTC.

V usage is TRBV7-2 and J usage is TRBJ1-5; a weak D match, TRBD1 (5 bases). The CDR3 loop spans 15 amino acids. Germline values: CDR1 SGHTA, CDR2 FQGNSA. Trimming stripped 3 bases from V and 0 bases from J, with 9 bases between. This CDR3 reads CASSFGGISNQPQHF. The CDR3 region has the DNA TGTGCCAGCAGCTTCGGGGGGATTAGCAATCAGCCCCAGCATTTT.

V usage is TRBV7-3 and J usage is TRBJ1-1; TRBD1 might be the D (6 bases). This CDR3 contains 14 residues. V was cut by 6 bases and J by 1 base, with 12 bases left in between. CDR1 and CDR2 from the germline V gene are SGHTA and FQGTGA. CDR3 residues: CASSLEGGNTEAFF. DNA for the CDR3: TGTGCCAGCAGTCTTGAAGGGGGGAACACTGAAGCTTTCTTT.

This clone was found a few times. The V gene is TRBV6-5, the J gene TRBJ1-5; TRBD1 is a possible D gene (5 bases). The germline gives CDR1 MNHEY, CDR2 SVGAGI. The CDR3 contains 14 residues. Trimming took 8 bases from V and 5 from J, leaving 16 bases between them. The CDR3 reads CASSPGKVYQPQHF. The CDR3 DNA is TGTGCCAGCTCACCAGGGAAGGTTTATCAGCCCCAGCATTTT.

The V and J genes are TRBV5-1 and TRBJ1-1; D is ambiguous. The germline V gene has CDR1 SGHRS and CDR2 YFSETQ. The CDR3 is 15 residues long. The V end lost 1 base, the J end lost 0 bases, and 10 bases lay between the germline ends. CDR3 sequence: CASSLRALMNTEAFF. The CDR3 bases are TGCGCCAGCAGCTTGCGTGCGCTAATGAACACTGAAGCTTTCTTT.

Only one count was recorded for this clone. The chain is built from TRBV27 and TRBJ1-2, with 10 bases aligning to TRBD1. The germline V gene encodes CDR1 MNHEY and CDR2 SMNVEV (reference sequence). J was trimmed by 8 bases and V by 7 bases; bases with no gene match: 13. The CDR3 has 15 residues. Here the CDR3 DNA reads TGTGCCAGCACTATGAAGGGACAGGGGTTCGGCGGCTACACCTTC. Translating it yields CASTMKGQGFGGYTF.

This chain uses TRBV11-3 with TRBJ2-5; 11 bases fit TRBD1. The J call is doubtful: the DNA matches TRBJ2-7 better. The germline CDR1 and CDR2 sequences are SGHNT and YENEEA. This CDR3 comprises 14 residues. The CDR3 region has the DNA TGTGCCAGCAGTACCGGACAGGGGGCTTACGAGCAGTACTTC. It yields the protein CASSTGQGAYEQYF.

The chain employs TRBV4-2 and TRBJ1-1; TRBD1 matches at 7 bases. Germline V lookup: CDR1 LGHNA, CDR2 YNFKEQ. V dropped 2 bases and J dropped 2; count of bases not matched to a gene: 8. This CDR3 is built from 16 residues. CDR3 amino acids: CASSQRRTGYNTEAFF. CDR3 sequence (DNA): TGTGCCAGCAGCCAACGAAGGACAGGCTACAACACTGAAGCTTTCTTT.

A few counts support this clone. The J gene is TRBJ1-2, the V gene TRBV4-2, with 7 positions matching TRBD1. Trimming took 3 bases from V and 0 from J; bases not matched to a gene: 7. The CDR3 runs to 16 residues. Germline loops: CDR1 LGHNA, CDR2 YNFKEQ. The CDR3 reads CASSHRTGSANYGYTF. The CDR3 bases are TGTGCCAGCAGCCATAGGACAGGCTCGGCTAACTATGGCTACACCTTC.

This clone was seen only a few times. The chain combines TRBV30 with TRBJ1-6; D not resolved. The CDR3 consists of 15 residues. Germline lookup yields CDR1 GTSNPN and CDR2 SVGIG (reference sequence). The V end was cut by 2 bases, the J end by 7 bases, with 15 bases between. CDR3 amino acids: CAWSLKSGLNSPLHF. CDR3 sequence (DNA): TGTGCCTGGAGTCTGAAGTCAGGTCTCAATTCACCCCTCCACTTT. The variable domain in full, with the rest retrieved from reference TRBV30 and TRBJ1-6, is SQTIHQWPATLVQPVGSPLSLECTVEGTSNPNLYWYRQAAGRGLQLLFYSVGIGQISSEVPQNLSASRPQDRQFILSSKKLLLSDSGFYLCAWSLKSGLNSPLHFGNGTRLTVT.

CDR3: CASHGVWDRGNEQFF. DNA for the CDR3: TGTGCCAGCCATGGCGTCTGGGACAGGGGCAATGAGCAGTTCTTC. The chain carries TRBV27 and TRBJ2-1; 10 nucleotides match TRBD1. This CDR3 comprises 15 residues. Germline V gene sequence: CDR1 MNHEY, CDR2 SMNVEV (reference sequence). V shed 8 bases, J shed 6 bases, and the junction held 10 bases outside the gene matches.

The chain carries TRBV9 and TRBJ1-2; D perhaps matches TRBD1 (6 bases). CDR3 length: 14 amino acids. The V end was cut by 2 bases, the J end by 5 bases, with 13 bases between. Germline CDR1 and CDR2: SGDLS and YYNGEE. The CDR3 loop is CASSVWTAPYGYTF. CDR3 coding DNA: TGTGCCAGCAGCGTTTGGACAGCCCCTTATGGCTACACCTTC.

In this sample, this clone turned up a few times. The chain couples TRBV5-6 to TRBJ2-7; 9 bases are shared with TRBD1. Trimming removed 3 bases from V and 2 bases from J; junction bases left unmatched: 3. This CDR3 has 14 residues. Germline loops: CDR1 SGHDT, CDR2 YYEEEE. CDR3 nucleotide sequence: TGTGCCAGCAGCTCGGACAGGGGAACCTACGAGCAGTACTTC. Translation: CASSSDRGTYEQYF.

V and J are TRBV30 and TRBJ1-1; 10 bases align to TRBD1. The germline gives CDR1 GTSNPN, CDR2 SVGIG (reference sequence). The CDR3 spans 16 residues. Germline trimming cut 3 bases from V and 1 base from J; bases unmatched to any gene: 8. In nucleotides, the CDR3 is TGTGCCTGGAGGACAGGGGGCTTTCACCGGAACACTGAAGCTTTCTTT. This gives the protein CAWRTGGFHRNTEAFF.

CDR3 amino acids: CASSSSGTSYGYTF. In nucleotides, the CDR3 is TGTGCCAGCTCCTCAAGCGGGACCTCCTATGGCTACACCTTC. This chain uses TRBV18 with TRBJ1-2; TRBD1 might be the D (5 bases). The V and J ends lost 6 bases and 4 bases respectively, with 15 bases between them. Germline CDR1 KGHSH, CDR2 LQKENI. This CDR3 contains 14 residues. The variable domain in full, completed from reference TRBV18 and TRBJ1-2, reads NAGVMQNPRHLVRRRGQEARLRCSPMKGHSHVYWYRQLPEEGLKFMVYLQKENIIDESGMPKERFSAEFPKEGPSILRIQQVVRGDSAAYFCASSSSGTSYGYTFGSGTRLTVV.

The V gene is TRBV5-1, the J gene TRBJ2-5; D is unresolved. The CDR3 has 17 amino acids. V was trimmed by 0 bases and J by 5 bases, leaving 20 bases between them. Germline V gene sequence: CDR1 SGHRS, CDR2 YFSETQ. Here the CDR3 DNA reads TGCGCCAGCAGCTTGGCCGGCGGAGCCAGTATCGCGGAGACCCAGTACTTC. Its translation is CASSLAGGASIAETQYF.